The entry below describes one TCR beta chain. The data belong to a study of blood T cells in healthy people across ages. Germline CDR1 SGHVS, CDR2 FQNEAQ. CDR3 length: 14 residues. The germline V and J ends were trimmed by 7 bases and 8 bases, with 20 bases remaining between them. Combining a sample-barcoded 5' primer with a J-beta primer mix, a second PCR ran for about 6 to 12 cycles. TCRdb analysed the 5' RACE reads with MiXCR anew, one entry per CDR3 protein. The sample records about 940,000 distinct CDR3 sequences, about 44% being singletons. The chain has TRBV7-8 and TRBJ1-2; D remains unclear. This TCR derives from a man in his thirties or forties in good health. Sample: blood. The CDR3 DNA follows: TGTGCCAGCACCCAGCCAGGAGGACTCGTCGGCTACACCTTC. Translating gives CASTQPGGLVGYTF.